This TCR beta chain was sequenced during a study of blood T cell repertoires in COVID-19. In the source study's methods: Reference gene primer amplification yielded estimated nucleated cell counts. Assay used: immunoSEQ multiplex PCR; TCRdb lists only in-frame clones, some missing. For V, J and clone size, that table is used; D and trimming come from the DNA. The sample carries about 210,000 clones, around 82% recorded once. V lost 0 bases to trimming and J lost 7 bases; unmatched junction nucleotides: 10. This CDR3 has 16 amino acids. Looked up from germline, CDR1 is SGHRS and CDR2 is YFSETQ. The chain joins TRBV5-1 to TRBJ2-1; 7 bases are shared with TRBD1. The specimen sequenced was peripheral blood. The clonotype originates from a woman aged 70 to 79 with acute or convalescent COVID-19. For the CDR3, the DNA is TGCGCCAGCAGCTTGGGGCCCTCACAGGGGAAGAATGAGCAGTTCTTC. It is translated as CASSLGPSQGKNEQFF.